The 3 T cell receptor beta chains given below trace back to one sample, sequenced in a study of blood T cell repertoires in COVID-19. Sequencing used immunoSEQ multiplex PCR; TCRdb keeps in-frame clones, though not all of them. The sample gives about 210,000 clones, roughly four fifths of which show up once; approximately 8.1% is in the top ten. The sequenced sample consisted of peripheral blood. Receptor source: a woman between 50 and 59 years old with active or convalescent COVID-19.

The J gene is TRBJ1-2, the V gene TRBV5-1; D perhaps matches TRBD1 (6 bases). CDR3 length equals 15 residues. In germline, CDR1 is SGHRS, CDR2 YFSETQ. Between the trimmed V and J ends, which lost 0 bases and 7 bases, there was a span of 16 bases. The CDR3 region has the DNA TGCGCCAGCAGCTTGGATATCGGCAGGGGTATTGGCTACACCTTC. Residues: CASSLDIGRGIGYTF.

Many counts were recorded for this clone. The gene calls are TRBV5-4 and TRBJ2-7, with 13 bases lining up with TRBD2. The V and J ends lost 4 bases and 7 bases, in that order; junction bases with no gene match: 8. CDR3 length equals 15 residues. CDR1 is SGHNT and CDR2 is YYREEE in the germline V gene (reference sequence). CDR3 residues: CASSPTSGRAEEQYF. The DNA for the CDR3 is TGTGCCAGCAGCCCCACTAGCGGGAGGGCCGAGGAGCAGTACTTC. Combining the CDR3 with reference TRBV5-4 and TRBJ2-7 gives the whole variable domain ETGVTQSPTHLIKTRGQQVTLRCSSQSGHNTVSWYQQALGQGPQFIFQYYREEENGRGNFPPRFSGLQFPNYSSELNVNALELDDSALYLCASSPTSGRAEEQYFGPGTRLTVT.

The V and J genes are TRBV6-4 and TRBJ1-2; a weak D match, TRBD1 (6 bases). There are 13 residues in the CDR3. V lost 11 bases and J lost 6, with 19 bases in between. CDR1 is MRHNA, CDR2 SNTAGT, per germline. The CDR3 reads CASQTGGANGYTF. CDR3 nucleotide sequence: TGTGCCTCACAGACGGGGGGGGCCAATGGCTACACCTTC.